The sample holds many counts of the clone carrying this TCR beta chain. Its antigen is not identified. Quantitative barcoded 5'-RACE was used to prepare TCR beta libraries. MiXCR was run by TCRdb on the 5' RACE reads, yielding one entry per CDR3 protein. The data hold 150,000 to 200,000 distinct CDR3 sequences, with roughly 13% observed a single time. The data derive from a study of CD8 T cells in ankylosing spondylitis. Findings and caveats of the study: For ankylosing spondylitis blood, a TCR beta motif of about 8 highly homologous variants appeared characteristic.

Losses at the gene ends were 2 bases for V and 4 bases for J; bases not matched to a gene: 4. Germline values: CDR1 SGHKS, CDR2 YYEKEE (reference sequence). The CDR3 totals 16 residues. The genes are TRBV5-5 and TRBJ2-2; 11 positions agree with TRBD2. The TCR sequence derives from a male donor with ankylosing spondylitis or in good health (not recorded which). Source material: blood, either unsorted or a sorted T cell fraction (not recorded which). The CDR3 reads CASSFLAGGSTGELFF. The CDR3 DNA reads TGTGCCAGCAGCTTCCTAGCGGGAGGAAGCACCGGGGAGCTGTTTTTT.